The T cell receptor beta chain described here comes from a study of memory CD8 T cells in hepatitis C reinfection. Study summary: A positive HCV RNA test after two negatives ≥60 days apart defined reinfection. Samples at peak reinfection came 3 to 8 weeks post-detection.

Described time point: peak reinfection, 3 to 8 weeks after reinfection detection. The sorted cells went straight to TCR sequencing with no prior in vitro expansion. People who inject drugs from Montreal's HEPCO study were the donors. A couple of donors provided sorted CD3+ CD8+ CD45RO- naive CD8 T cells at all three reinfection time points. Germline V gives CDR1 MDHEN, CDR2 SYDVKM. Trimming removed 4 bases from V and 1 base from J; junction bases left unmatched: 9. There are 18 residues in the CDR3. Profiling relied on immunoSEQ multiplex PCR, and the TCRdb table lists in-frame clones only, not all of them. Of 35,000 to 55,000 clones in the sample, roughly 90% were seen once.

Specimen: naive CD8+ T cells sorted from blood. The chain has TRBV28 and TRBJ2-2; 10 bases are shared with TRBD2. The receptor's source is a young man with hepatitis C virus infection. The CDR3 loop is CASSYELAGSGNTGELFF. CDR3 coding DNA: TGTGCCAGCAGTTACGAACTAGCGGGATCGGGGAACACCGGGGAGCTGTTTTTT.